Below are 24 T cell receptor beta chains sequenced from a single sample in a study of control samples from healthy donors and cancer patients. Sequencing used immunoSEQ multiplex PCR; TCRdb keeps in-frame clones, though not all of them. The data hold 4,500 to 7,000 clones, with roughly 86% observed a single time. Sequencing was performed on formalin-fixed, paraffin-embedded tissue. These receptor sequences come from a female donor with lung cancer.

This rearrangement joins TRBV19 to TRBJ1-5, with 7 nucleotides matching TRBD1. CDR3 length equals 14 residues. Germline V CDR1 and CDR2: LNHDA, SQIVND (reference sequence). The trim removed 3 bases at V and 7 bases at J, leaving 6 bases unmatched. CDR3 bases: TGTGCCAGTAGTATCAGACAGGGCGGACAGCCCCAGCATTTT. Protein sequence: CASSIRQGGQPQHF.

The V gene is TRBV7-2, the J gene TRBJ1-4; no clear D. The CDR3 is 14 residues long. Looked up from germline, CDR1 is SGHTA and CDR2 is FQGNSA. Trimming shortened V by 2 bases and J by 1 base, and 5 bases separated the two germline ends. CDR3 region: CASSLRGTNEKLFF. In nucleotides, the CDR3 is TGTGCCAGCAGCTTACGGGGAACTAATGAAAAACTGTTTTTT. Complete variable domain (other parts from reference TRBV7-2 and TRBJ1-4): GAGVSQSPSNKVTEKGKDVELRCDPISGHTALYWYRQSLGQGLEFLIYFQGNSAPDKSGLPSDRFSAERTGGSVSTLTIQRTQQEDSAVYLCASSLRGTNEKLFFGSGTQLSVL.

The chain couples TRBV11-2 to TRBJ2-7; 8 bases are a match to TRBD2. The CDR3 has 15 residues. J was trimmed by 0 bases and V by 7 bases; bases with no gene match: 8. Germline assignment: CDR1 SGHAT and CDR2 FQNNGV. This chain's CDR3 is CASNIAGLSSYEQYF. The CDR3 DNA is TGTGCCAGCAATATAGCGGGATTAAGCTCCTACGAGCAGTACTTC.

This clone appeared a few times. The chain carries TRBV2 and TRBJ2-7, with 12 positions matching TRBD1. With 6 bases clipped from V and 5 bases from J, the junction kept 5 bases outside the gene matches. Germline CDR1 SNHLY, CDR2 FYNNEI. The CDR3 length is 14 residues. Here the CDR3 DNA reads TGTGCCAGCAGGGTGGGGACAGGGGGCCACGAGCAGTACTTC. This codes for CASRVGTGGHEQYF.

This chain joins TRBV11-1 and TRBJ2-5; 8 nucleotides line up with TRBD2. Germline lookup yields CDR1 SGHAT and CDR2 FQDESV (reference sequence). Trimming removed 1 base from V and 5 bases from J; junction bases left unmatched: 6. CDR3 length: 15 amino acids. Written as DNA, the CDR3 is TGTGCCAGCAGCTTAGATCCTACTAGCGGTGAGACCCAGTACTTC. This sequence encodes CASSLDPTSGETQYF. The variable domain in full, completed from reference TRBV11-1 and TRBJ2-5, reads EAEVAQSPRYKITEKSQAVAFWCDPISGHATLYWYRQILGQGPELLVQFQDESVVDDSQLPKDRFSAERLKGVDSTLKIQPAELGDSAMYLCASSLDPTSGETQYFGPGTRLLVL.

The chain joins TRBV7-3 to TRBJ2-5; 8 bases match TRBD2. CDR1 and CDR2 (germline): SGHTA, FQGTGA. CDR3 length equals 16 residues. Trimming at V came to 5 bases and at J to 7 bases, leaving 15 bases not matched to a gene. CDR3 nucleotide sequence: TGTGCCAGCAGCCCCCAGGGTGGGAGCGGGAGCGGGACCCAGTACTTC. Translating it yields CASSPQGGSGSGTQYF.

V usage is TRBV28 and J usage is TRBJ1-2, with 10 nucleotides matching TRBD1. Germline V lookup: CDR1 MDHEN, CDR2 SYDVKM. The trim removed 5 bases at V and 3 bases at J, leaving 6 bases unmatched. The CDR3 loop spans 15 amino acids. The CDR3 bases are TGTGCCAGCAGTGGACAGGGGGAAGGGGACTATGGCTACACCTTC. As protein: CASSGQGEGDYGYTF.

This sequence joins TRBV3-1 (or the pseudogene TRBV3-2) and TRBJ2-1, with 7 positions matching TRBD2. V was clipped by 6 bases and J by 6 bases; unmatched bases: 17. The CDR3 has 17 residues. Per the germline V gene, CDR1 is LGHDT and CDR2 is YNNKEL (reference sequence). The CDR3 coding sequence is TGTGCCAGCAGTTCCCTTCAGCGGGGACTCCAACCCAATGAGCAGTTCTTC. As protein: CASSSLQRGLQPNEQFF.

The chain uses TRBV3-1 (or the pseudogene TRBV3-2) and TRBJ2-5; 7 bases map to TRBD1. Germline V gives CDR1 LGHDT, CDR2 YNNKEL (reference sequence). J gave up 1 base and V 4 bases, and 6 bases lay outside the gene matches. The CDR3 covers 15 residues. In DNA form, the CDR3 reads TGTGCCAGCAGCCCCCAAAGGGGGCCCCAAGAGACCCAGTACTTC. Amino acid sequence: CASSPQRGPQETQYF.

The chain uses TRBV6-4 and TRBJ2-4; a weak D match, TRBD1 (5 bases). Germline V CDR1 and CDR2: MRHNA, SNTAGT. Trimming took 6 bases from V and 4 from J, leaving 16 bases between them. This CDR3 contains 15 residues. The CDR3 DNA sequence: TGTGCCAGCAGCGCTAGAGACAGTCAAAAAAACATTCAGTACTTC. Translated: CASSARDSQKNIQYF.

This chain joins TRBV5-1 and TRBJ1-1; tentative D call: TRBD1 (6 bases). There are 13 residues in the CDR3. The V gene lost 4 bases and the J gene lost 5 bases, with 12 bases spanning the gap. Germline V gives CDR1 SGHRS, CDR2 YFSETQ. The CDR3 here is CASSPRGETEAFF. As DNA, the CDR3 is TGCGCCAGCAGCCCCAGGGGCGAGACTGAAGCTTTCTTT.

The chain combines TRBV2 with TRBJ2-1, with 13 bases identical to TRBD2. V lost 2 bases, J lost 9 bases, and 10 bases stayed unmatched. The CDR3 is 17 amino acids. CDR1 SNHLY and CDR2 FYNNEI come from the germline V gene. The CDR3 loop is CASSEFTGTSGKGEQFF. As DNA, the CDR3 is TGTGCCAGCAGTGAATTCACCGGGACTAGCGGGAAGGGTGAGCAGTTCTTC.

This chain links TRBV4-3 with TRBJ2-3; D possibly uses TRBD1 or TRBD2 (6 bases each). Trimming stripped 3 bases from V and 1 base from J, with 14 bases between. Germline-derived CDR1 and CDR2 are LGHNA and YSLEER. This CDR3 contains 16 residues. Here the CDR3 reads CASSQRGGIGTDTQYF. The CDR3 nucleotides are TGCGCCAGCAGCCAGAGAGGGGGGATAGGCACAGATACGCAGTATTTT.

This clone has only a few counts. V gene TRBV11-3 combines with J gene TRBJ2-1; D not resolved. The germline CDR1 and CDR2 sequences are SGHNT and YENEEA. V was pared by 5 bases and J by 5 bases, with 16 bases between. This CDR3 has 15 amino acids. CDR3 sequence reads: CASSAGSLTNNEQFF. As DNA, the CDR3 is TGTGCCAGCAGCGCCGGGTCCCTTACCAACAATGAGCAGTTCTTC.

The V gene is TRBV10-2, the J gene TRBJ2-7; 7 bases fit TRBD1. The junction had 10 bases not matched to a gene; V was cut back by 4 bases and J by 4 bases. Germline V lookup: CDR1 WSHSY, CDR2 SAAADI. CDR3 length: 15 amino acids. Written as DNA, the CDR3 is TGCGCCAGCAGTGTTGTACGGGACAGACCTTACGAGCAGTACTTC. As protein: CASSVVRDRPYEQYF.

The genes are TRBV10-3 and TRBJ2-5; 9 nucleotides line up with TRBD2. V shed 5 bases and J 2 bases; nucleotides not matched to a gene: 3. The CDR3 runs 14 residues. The germline V gene encodes CDR1 ENHRY and CDR2 SYGVKD. CDR3 nucleotide sequence: TGTGCCATCAGTAGGGCGGGAGGGCAAGAGACCCAGTACTTC. Translating gives CAISRAGGQETQYF.

CDR3 bases: TGTGCCAGCTTGGGGGAAGATACGCAGTATTTT. As protein: CASLGEDTQYF. This chain joins TRBV7-9 and TRBJ2-3, with D perhaps being TRBD1 or TRBD2 (5 bases each). The CDR3 is 11 amino acids. Germline V gene sequence: CDR1 SEHNR, CDR2 FQNEAQ (reference sequence). V was cut by 8 bases and J by 5 bases, with 8 bases left in between.

CDR3 residues: CASSQVRPSGRDNEQYF. In nucleotides, the CDR3 is TGTGCCAGCAGCCAAGTCCGCCCTAGCGGGAGGGATAACGAGCAGTACTTC. The chain recombines TRBV4-2 with TRBJ2-7; 12 nucleotides line up with TRBD2. Germline V lookup: CDR1 LGHNA, CDR2 YNFKEQ. V shed 1 base, J shed 5 bases, and the junction held 9 bases outside the gene matches. This CDR3 is built from 17 residues.

V gene TRBV6-2 or TRBV6-3 combines with J gene TRBJ2-3; D is undetermined. Trimming removed 1 base from V and 4 bases from J, with 12 bases in between. CDR1 MNHEY and CDR2 SVGEGT come from the germline V gene. The CDR3 extends over 15 amino acids. The CDR3: CASSYLATPADTQYF. The CDR3 nucleotides read TGTGCCAGCAGTTACTTAGCTACTCCCGCAGATACGCAGTATTTT.

The chain has TRBV11-3 and TRBJ2-3; D is possibly TRBD2 (6 bases). The CDR3 has 14 amino acids. Germline CDR1 is SGHNT and CDR2 is YENEEA. With 4 bases removed from V and 2 bases from J, the gap between germline ends came to 10 bases. CDR3 in DNA: TGTGCCAGCAGCTCGGGGGATCCCACAGATACGCAGTATTTT. Translation gives CASSSGDPTDTQYF.

V usage is TRBV19 and J usage is TRBJ1-2; 10 bases align to TRBD1. The length of the CDR3 is 15 residues. Trimming removed 9 bases from V and 4 bases from J; junction bases left unmatched: 11. Germline V gene sequence: CDR1 LNHDA, CDR2 SQIVND (reference sequence). The CDR3 nucleotides are TGTGCCAGCTCAATCGGGACAGGGGCGGGCTATGGCTACACCTTC. This encodes CASSIGTGAGYGYTF.

This chain connects TRBV7-3 to TRBJ2-3; tentatively, D is TRBD1 (5 bases). V lost 6 bases and J lost 5, with 6 bases in between. Per the germline V gene, CDR1 is SGHTA and CDR2 is FQGTGA. The CDR3 extends over 11 amino acids. CDR3 sequence: CASSRGDTQYF. The CDR3 DNA reads TGTGCCAGCAGTAGGGGAGATACGCAGTATTTT.

The chain couples TRBV28 to TRBJ2-5; 8 bases map to TRBD1. With 1 base clipped from V and 4 bases from J, the junction kept 8 bases outside the gene matches. This CDR3 has 16 amino acids. Germline values: CDR1 MDHEN, CDR2 SYDVKM. The CDR3 DNA follows: TGTGCCAGCAGTTTATTGGGCAGGGGGCCCGCAGAGACCCAGTACTTC. This codes for CASSLLGRGPAETQYF.

This chain joins TRBV30 and TRBJ2-6, with 7 bases that match TRBD1. The CDR3 is made up of 15 amino acids. Trimming removed 8 bases from V and 2 bases from J; junction bases left unmatched: 9. CDR1 and CDR2 (germline): GTSNPN, SVGIG (reference sequence). CDR3 region: CAADRRTAGANVLTF. The CDR3, as DNA: TGTGCCGCGGACAGGCGGACTGCTGGGGCCAACGTCCTGACTTTC. The variable domain in full, completed from reference TRBV30 and TRBJ2-6, reads SQTIHQWPATLVQPVGSPLSLECTVEGTSNPNLYWYRQAAGRGLQLLFYSVGIGQISSEVPQNLSASRPQDRQFILSSKKLLLSDSGFYLCAADRRTAGANVLTFGAGSRLTVL.